This T cell receptor (beta chain) was sequenced for a study of blood T cell repertoires in COVID-19. Whole-study context: Spain, Italy and the United States supplied samples that represented acute and convalescent COVID-19. T cells, B-cell-depleted T cells, or PBMCs supplied cDNA or gDNA.

Per the study methods: Estimation of nucleated cell counts relied on the amplification of reference gene primers. Clones were read by immunoSEQ multiplex PCR, and TCRdb kept only the in-frame ones, dropping some. The V and J calls and clone size come from that table; D and trimming were worked out from the DNA. The repertoire includes around 300,000 clones, around 86% of them detected once, and 1% sits in the top ten. Germline V gene lookup returns CDR1 SGDLS and CDR2 YYNGEE. The ends lost 3 bases at V and 5 bases at J; junction bases unmatched: 8. CDR3 length equals 15 residues. The specimen was peripheral blood. This sequence originates from a man aged 50-60 years with active or convalescent COVID-19. This chain links TRBV9 with TRBJ2-1; 7 nucleotides align to TRBD1. The CDR3 DNA reads as TGTGCCAGCAGCGCCGCGGCACAGGGGCACAATGAGCAGTTCTTC. Protein: CASSAAAQGHNEQFF.